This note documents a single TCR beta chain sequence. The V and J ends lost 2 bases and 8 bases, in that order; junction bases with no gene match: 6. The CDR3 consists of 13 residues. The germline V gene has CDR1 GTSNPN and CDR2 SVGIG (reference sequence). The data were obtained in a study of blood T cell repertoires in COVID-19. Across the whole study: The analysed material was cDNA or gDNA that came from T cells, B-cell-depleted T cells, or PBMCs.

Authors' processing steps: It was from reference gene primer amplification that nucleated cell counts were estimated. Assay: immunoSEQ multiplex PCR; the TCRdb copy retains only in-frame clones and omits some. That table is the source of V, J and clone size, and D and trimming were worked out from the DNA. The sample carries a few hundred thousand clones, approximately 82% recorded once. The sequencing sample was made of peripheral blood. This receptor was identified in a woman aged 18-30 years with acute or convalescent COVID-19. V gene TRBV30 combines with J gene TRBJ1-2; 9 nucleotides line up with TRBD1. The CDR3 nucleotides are TGTGCCTGGAGTCTCGACAGGGGGGTAGGCTACACCTTC. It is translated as CAWSLDRGVGYTF.